The rows below give T cell receptor beta chains drawn from one sample of a study of shared T cell receptors in the human thymus. Sequencing used immunoSEQ multiplex PCR; TCRdb keeps in-frame clones, though not all of them. The sample shows a few hundred thousand clones, about 95% of them seen only once. Sequenced: thymocytes. These receptors were obtained from a human donor. Both conserved end residues are part of each CDR3. Each record gives: V gene, J gene, clone size, D gene, CDR3 DNA, CDR3 protein. A D gene is named only where the DNA matches it firmly. For some rows the clone size is stated as once, few or many, or as a class when expanded; others skip it.

TRBV28	TRBJ1-2	-	-	TGTGCCAGTCTGGGGCTTGGCTACACCTTC	CASLGLGYTF
TRBV9	TRBJ2-1	-	-	TGTGCCAGCAGCGTCGGTGGTGGTGAGCAGTTCTTC	CASSVGGGEQFF
TRBV28	TRBJ2-2	-	TRBD2	TGTGCCAGCAGTTTACCCCGACTAGCGAGAGAAATCCTAAACACCGGGGAGCTGTTTTTT	CASSLPRLAREILNTGELFF
TRBV10-2	TRBJ2-3	-	TRBD2	TGCGCCAGCAGTGAATTAAGCGGGAGGGATCCAGATACGCAGTATTTT	CASSELSGRDPDTQYF
TRBV5-8	TRBJ1-2	-	-	TGTGCCAGCAGCTTGGTGTTCAGGGTATTAACCTTC	CASSLVFRVLTF
TRBV29-1	TRBJ1-2	few	TRBD1	TGCAGCGTTGGGCTCGGGACAGGGGTGCGATATGGCTACACCTTC	CSVGLGTGVRYGYTF
TRBV4-2	TRBJ2-1	-	TRBD2	TGTGCCAGCAGCCAAGGTCTCGGGACTAGCTCCTACAATGAGCAGTTCTTC	CASSQGLGTSSYNEQFF
TRBV5-1	TRBJ1-2	-	TRBD1	TGCGCCAGCAGCTGGGGACAGGCAAACTATGGCTACACCTTC	CASSWGQANYGYTF
TRBV30	TRBJ1-2	-	TRBD1	TGTGCCTGGAGTGTACGAGACAGGGGATTCTATGGCTACACCTTC	CAWSVRDRGFYGYTF
TRBV28	TRBJ1-5	-	-	TGTGCCAGCAGTCCTGGGCTGAGGGGGCCCCAGCATTTT	CASSPGLRGPQHF
TRBV7-8	TRBJ2-7	few	-	TGTGCCAGCAGCTTAGCCCCCCGAGGCGGGCACCCCTACGAGCAGTACTTC	CASSLAPRGGHPYEQYF
TRBV27	TRBJ2-7	-	TRBD2	TGTGCCAGCAGAAGCGGGACTAGCGTGGACGAGCAGTACTTC	CASRSGTSVDEQYF
TRBV29-1	TRBJ2-7	-	-	TGCAGCGTTAAACCCAGGGTTCTGGACTACGAGCAGTACTTC	CSVKPRVLDYEQYF
TRBV29-1	TRBJ1-2	-	TRBD1	TGCAGCGTTGAAGATCCATTGACAGGGTCTGGCTACACCTTC	CSVEDPLTGSGYTF
TRBV11-2	TRBJ2-4	-	-	TGTGCCAGCAGCCCCCCCGGGATGGGGCAAAACATTCAGTACTTC	CASSPPGMGQNIQYF
TRBV7-2	TRBJ2-7	-	-	TGTGCCAGCAGCTTACCCGCGCGGGGCGAGTCCTACGAGCAGTACTTC	CASSLPARGESYEQYF
TRBV4-1	TRBJ2-1	-	-	TGCGCCAGCAGCCAAGATTTTCAGAATAAAAAAAGGGAGCCCTACAATGAGCAGTTCTTC	CASSQDFQNKKREPYNEQFF
TRBV5-1	TRBJ1-4	once	TRBD1	TGCGCCAGCAGCTGCGCCTCCTTGTCCTCGACAGGGGAACGGGGAAAACTGTTTTTT	CASSCASLSSTGERGKLFF
TRBV5-1	TRBJ2-7	-	TRBD2	TGCGCCAGCAGGGTCGGGGGTAGCGGGAGGCACGAGCAGTACTTC	CASRVGGSGRHEQYF
TRBV6-5	TRBJ1-1	-	-	TGTGCCAGCAGTTACGGGACGTCGCGAACTGAAGCTTTCTTT	CASSYGTSRTEAFF
TRBV19	TRBJ2-1	-	-	TGTGCCAGTAGACCCGGGACGCCTCTCGATGAGCAGTTCTTC	CASRPGTPLDEQFF
TRBV7-2	TRBJ2-7	-	TRBD1	TGTGCCAGCAGCCATGCACAGGGGTCCTACGAGCAGTACTTC	CASSHAQGSYEQYF
TRBV15	TRBJ1-5	-	-	TGTGCCACCAGAGGGGGGCTTTTCGATCAGCCCCAGCATTTT	CATRGGLFDQPQHF
TRBV5-6	TRBJ1-3	-	-	TGTGCCAGCAGCTTGGCCCTTGGAAACACCATATATTTT	CASSLALGNTIYF
TRBV20-1	TRBJ2-5	-	-	TGCAGTGTTGTAGGCGAGACCCAGTACTTC	CSVVGETQYF
TRBV25-1	TRBJ1-3	-	-	TGTGCCAGCAGTAATCCTCGGACCCTAGGAAACACCATATATTTT	CASSNPRTLGNTIYF
TRBV27	TRBJ1-4	-	-	TGTGCCAGCAGACAGTTGGCAACTAATGAAAAACTGTTTTTT	CASRQLATNEKLFF
TRBV7-7	TRBJ2-5	-	-	TGTGCTAGCAGCGAGAAATCTTTCGGGACCCAGTACTTC	CASSEKSFGTQYF
TRBV5-6	TRBJ2-7	-	-	TGTGCCAGTAGCCCGACCCGGGGGAGCTCCTACGAGCAGTACTTC	CASSPTRGSSYEQYF
TRBV30	TRBJ2-5	-	-	TGTGCCTGGAGTGTGGAGCAGTACCAAGAGACCCAGTACTTC	CAWSVEQYQETQYF
TRBV7-9	TRBJ2-3	-	-	TGTGCCAGCAGCCTGGGGGGTGCAGGCACAGATACGCAGTATTTT	CASSLGGAGTDTQYF
TRBV5-5	TRBJ2-7	-	TRBD2	TGTGCCAGCAGCTCTGGACTAGCGGGAGTGGGTGAGCAGTACTTC	CASSSGLAGVGEQYF
TRBV27	TRBJ1-4	-	-	TGTGCCAGCAGTTCCCACGAAGCAACTAATGAAAAACTGTTTTTT	CASSSHEATNEKLFF
TRBV30	TRBJ2-2	-	-	TGTGCCTGGAGTTTCATCGACAGGCCCACCGGGGAGCTGTTTTTT	CAWSFIDRPTGELFF
TRBV28	TRBJ2-7	-	-	TGTGCCAGCAGTTTACCGGCAGGGTTCAAATCCTACGAGCAGTACTTC	CASSLPAGFKSYEQYF
TRBV6-1	TRBJ1-2	-	-	TGTGCCAGCAGGCCTCCGGACAGACCATACTATGGCTACACCTTC	CASRPPDRPYYGYTF
TRBV4-3	TRBJ2-2	-	-	TGCGCCAGCAGCCAAGGAATCGCGGCAACCGGGGAGCTGTTTTTT	CASSQGIAATGELFF
TRBV9	TRBJ1-2	-	-	TGTGCCAGCAGCGTAGTCCACGGTCATGGCTACACCTTC	CASSVVHGHGYTF
TRBV27	TRBJ2-2	-	TRBD2	TGTGCCAGCAGTCCACGGACTAGCGGGAGGGGGAACACCGGGGAGCTGTTTTTT	CASSPRTSGRGNTGELFF
TRBV20-1	TRBJ2-3	-	-	TGCAGTGCTGGGGAACCAGATACGCAGTATTTT	CSAGEPDTQYF
TRBV13	TRBJ1-2	-	-	TGTGCCAGCAGCTTCTATGGCTACACCTTC	CASSFYGYTF
TRBV14	TRBJ1-1	-	-	TGTGCCAGCAGCCGACGGTTTAAGGGGGACACTGAAGCTTTCTTT	CASSRRFKGDTEAFF
TRBV4-3	TRBJ1-5	-	-	TGCGCCAGCAGCCGTGGCAGGGCTCAGCCCCAGCATTTT	CASSRGRAQPQHF
TRBV28	TRBJ2-2	once	-	TGTGCCAGCAGACGGGAGCAGGACACCGGGGAGCTGTTTTTT	CASRREQDTGELFF
TRBV11-2	TRBJ1-1	-	-	TGTGCCAGCAGGACATGGACGTCCCCGGCGGGGGACACTGAAGCTTTCTTT	CASRTWTSPAGDTEAFF
TRBV28	TRBJ1-4	-	-	TGTGCCAGCAGTTCCTTCCCCCGACGGACGGAACTGTTTTTT	CASSSFPRRTELFF
TRBV6-1	TRBJ2-1	-	-	TGTGCCAGCAGTGAAGTTTGCTGGACAGACCTGTTAGAGTATGAGCAGTTCTTC	CASSEVCWTDLLEYEQFF
TRBV6-1	TRBJ1-3	-	-	TGTGCCAGCAGTGAAATTCCCCAGGGTGGGGGCCACCGAAACACCATATATTTT	CASSEIPQGGGHRNTIYF
TRBV7-6	TRBJ2-5	-	TRBD1	TGTGCCAGCAGCTTACCCGGACAGGGCGGAGAGACCCAGTACTTC	CASSLPGQGGETQYF
TRBV14	TRBJ2-5	-	TRBD2	TGTGCCAGCAGCCTAGCGGGAGGTAACCAAGAGACCCAGTACTTC	CASSLAGGNQETQYF
TRBV25-1	TRBJ2-6	-	-	TGTGCCAGCAGTGAAGCTTGCGGTTGGAGCAACTGGAAAAACGTCCTGACTTTC	CASSEACGWSNWKNVLTF
TRBV4-1	TRBJ2-3	-	-	TGCGCCAGCAGCCCCCCCGGCAGGCGTGGAGATACGCAGTATTTT	CASSPPGRRGDTQYF
TRBV27	TRBJ2-7	once	-	TGTGCCAGCAGTTTTCGGCCCCAGGGTGAGCAGTACTTC	CASSFRPQGEQYF
TRBV5-6	TRBJ2-3	-	TRBD2	TGTGCCAGCAGCTTGGTCGGGAGGATGTTTGCAGATACGCAGTATTTT	CASSLVGRMFADTQYF
TRBV28	TRBJ2-7	-	-	TGTGCCAGCAGTGGGGGCGGCCTAGACGAGCAGTACTTC	CASSGGGLDEQYF
TRBV11-3	TRBJ2-1	-	-	TGTGCCAGCAGCACAGGTCCCACTAGTTACAATGAGCAGTTCTTC	CASSTGPTSYNEQFF
TRBV6-1	TRBJ2-7	-	-	TGTGCCAGCAGTGAAGAAGGACCCCGGAGCTCCTACGAGCAGTACTTC	CASSEEGPRSSYEQYF